This is a list of T cell receptor beta chains from one sample in a study of T cells after yellow fever vaccination. TCRdb analysed the 5' RACE reads with MiXCR anew, one entry per CDR3 protein. The repertoire has about 260,000 distinct CDR3 sequences, over 10% of them found once; the top ten carry roughly 0.5%. The material was CD4+ T cells sorted from PBMCs, obtained 45 days after the yellow fever booster vaccination. These receptors were taken from a man aged 25-40 years who received the YFV17D yellow fever vaccine. CDR3s include the opening cysteine and the closing phenylalanine or tryptophan. D genes are given only for firm matches. Clone size is stated in some rows and not others, as once, few, many or a class when expanded.

few TRBJ2-7 TRBV5-1 TRBD2 CASSLVVAGAYEQYF TGCGCCAGCAGCTTGGTAGTAGCGGGAGCTTACGAGCAGTACTTC
NA TRBJ2-1 TRBV14 TRBD2 CASSQDRGLAYNEQFF TGTGCCAGCAGCCAAGATAGGGGACTAGCATACAATGAGCAGTTCTTC
NA TRBJ2-7 TRBV29-1 TRBD2 CSVRLAVSYEQYF TGCAGCGTCAGACTAGCGGTATCCTACGAGCAGTACTTC
few TRBJ2-1 TRBV5-1 TRBD1 CASSLVPGQGGEQFF TGCGCCAGCAGCTTAGTCCCGGGACAGGGTGGTGAGCAGTTCTTC
NA TRBJ2-5 TRBV7-2 NA CASSPEWGVETQYF TGTGCCAGCAGCCCGGAGTGGGGTGTAGAGACCCAGTACTTC
few TRBJ2-2 TRBV12-3/TRBV12-4 NA CASSSYSTGELFF TGTGCCAGCAGTTCCTACAGCACCGGGGAGCTGTTTTTT
NA TRBJ1-3 TRBV9 NA CASSVGGISGNTIYF TGTGCCAGCAGCGTAGGAGGGATCTCTGGAAACACCATATATTTT
few TRBJ1-6 TRBV12-3/TRBV12-4 TRBD1 CASTQDRGSNSPLHF TGTGCCAGCACCCAAGACAGGGGGAGTAATTCACCCCTCCACTTT
NA TRBJ2-2 TRBV7-9 NA CASSPDLVWELFF TGTGCCAGCAGCCCCGACCTCGTCTGGGAGCTGTTTTTT
NA TRBJ1-4 TRBV15 NA CATSRGLAVQEKLFF TGTGCCACCAGCAGGGGACTAGCGGTGCAAGAAAAACTGTTTTTT
few TRBJ2-1 TRBV27 NA CASSAAIYNEQFF TGTGCCAGCAGTGCGGCGATATACAATGAGCAGTTCTTC
few TRBJ2-5 TRBV7-2 NA CASSFRSGETQYF TGTGCCAGCAGCTTCAGATCGGGAGAGACCCAGTACTTC
NA TRBJ2-1 TRBV29-1 NA CSVTRRGIEQFF TGCAGCGTTACCCGTAGGGGCATTGAGCAGTTCTTC
NA TRBJ2-1 TRBV29-1 TRBD1 CSVRGGQGGIQDEQFF TGCAGCGTCCGTGGGGGACAGGGAGGGATCCAGGATGAGCAGTTCTTC
NA TRBJ2-3 TRBV20-1 NA CSARGPLERF TGCAGTGCTAGAGGGCCTCTGGAGCGTTTT
NA TRBJ1-2 TRBV20-1 NA CSSTAPLHVGYTF TGCAGTTCTACTGCGCCCCTGCACGTGGGCTACACCTTC
NA TRBJ2-7 TRBV28 TRBD2 CASSLLAGGRQDEQYF TGTGCCAGCAGTTTGTTAGCGGGAGGTCGGCAGGACGAGCAGTACTTC
few TRBJ2-5 TRBV5-1 NA CASSLVGDVQETQYF TGCGCCAGCAGCTTGGTTGGCGACGTCCAAGAGACCCAGTACTTC
NA TRBJ2-7 TRBV21-1 NA CASRDWGTVLTYEQYF TGTGCCAGCCGTGATTGGGGGACAGTACTAACCTACGAGCAGTACTTC
NA TRBJ1-4 TRBV7-2 TRBD1 CASSPSDRGEKLFF TGTGCCAGCAGCCCTTCGGACAGGGGGGAAAAACTGTTTTTT
NA TRBJ2-3 TRBV28 TRBD2 CASKEAGVITDTQYF TGTGCCAGCAAGGAAGCGGGAGTCATCACAGATACGCAGTATTTT
few TRBJ2-1 TRBV5-6 NA CASSLRATRGYNEQFF TGTGCCAGCAGCCTGCGGGCCACACGGGGTTACAATGAGCAGTTCTTC
NA TRBJ1-1 TRBV6-5 NA CASSYSIGTANTEAFF TGTGCCAGCAGTTACTCGATAGGCACAGCGAACACTGAAGCTTTCTTT
many TRBJ2-1 TRBV10-3 TRBD1 CAISDPLQGIRGNEQFF TGTGCCATCAGTGACCCATTACAGGGGATAAGGGGGAATGAGCAGTTCTTC
NA TRBJ2-3 TRBV11-2 NA CASSFAGTPGDTQYF TGTGCCAGCAGCTTCGCTGGTACCCCGGGGGATACGCAGTATTTT
few TRBJ2-7 TRBV20-1 TRBD2 CSAHGGGGGSSYEQYF TGCAGTGCCCACGGGGGGGGCGGGGGTAGCTCCTACGAGCAGTACTTC
few TRBJ1-6 TRBV12-3/TRBV12-4 TRBD1 CASSSGTGHNSPLHF TGTGCCAGCAGCTCCGGGACAGGGCATAATTCACCCCTCCACTTT
NA TRBJ2-1 TRBV7-9 NA CASSLKEGEGYNEQFF TGTGCCAGCAGCTTAAAAGAGGGAGAGGGCTACAATGAGCAGTTCTTC
few TRBJ2-7 TRBV29-1 TRBD2 CSVGRGGSFYEQYF TGCAGCGTCGGGCGGGGGGGTTCATTCTACGAGCAGTACTTC
few TRBJ2-2 TRBV12-3/TRBV12-4 NA CASSLRVANTGELFF TGTGCCAGCAGTTTAAGGGTCGCGAACACCGGGGAGCTGTTTTTT
few TRBJ1-2 TRBV25-1 NA CASSGRGGIGYGYTF TGTGCCAGCAGTGGTCGGGGGGGTATTGGCTATGGCTACACCTTC
few TRBJ2-1 TRBV15 NA CATSRFVDSYNEQFF TGTGCCACCAGCAGGTTCGTTGACTCCTACAATGAGCAGTTCTTC
NA TRBJ2-7 TRBV20-1 NA CSASSGWSDTYEQYF TGCAGTGCTAGCTCGGGGTGGTCGGATACCTACGAGCAGTACTTC
few TRBJ2-1 TRBV18 NA CASSPASGGGHEQFF TGTGCCAGCTCACCTGCGTCGGGAGGGGGCCATGAGCAGTTCTTC
NA TRBJ2-2 TRBV7-6 NA CASSALSSNTGELFF TGTGCCAGCAGCGCGCTAAGCTCGAACACCGGGGAGCTGTTTTTT
many TRBJ2-7 TRBV5-1 TRBD1 CASSPGTGTYEQYF TGCGCCAGCAGCCCCGGGACAGGGACCTACGAGCAGTACTTC
few TRBJ2-5 TRBV29-1 NA CSVDRQEETQYF TGCAGCGTTGACCGACAGGAAGAGACCCAGTACTTC
few TRBJ2-5 TRBV4-3 NA CASSLNSRGNQETQYF TGCGCCAGCAGCCTCAATTCTCGAGGGAACCAAGAGACCCAGTACTTC
NA TRBJ2-1 TRBV7-2 NA CASSLISGAGNEQFF TGTGCCAGCAGCTTGATAAGCGGAGCAGGGAATGAGCAGTTCTTC
few TRBJ1-1 TRBV9 NA CASSVETAANTEAFF TGTGCCAGCAGCGTAGAGACGGCAGCGAACACTGAAGCTTTCTTT
NA TRBJ2-5 TRBV20-1 TRBD2 CSASRAGDARETQYF TGCAGTGCCTCTCGAGCGGGGGACGCAAGAGAGACCCAGTACTTC
NA TRBJ2-5 TRBV20-1 NA CSARDSLQETQYF TGCAGTGCTAGGGACTCCCTCCAAGAGACCCAGTACTTC
many TRBJ1-6 TRBV7-2 NA CASSLGGPGSNNSPLHF TGTGCCAGCAGCCTGGGGGGGCCAGGATCCAATAATTCACCCCTCCACTTT
NA TRBJ2-5 TRBV28 NA CASSHPRETQYF TGTGCCAGCAGTCACCCCCGTGAGACCCAGTACTTC
NA TRBJ2-3 TRBV20-1 NA CSATPAGGTDTQYF TGCAGTGCTACCCCCGCGGGCGGCACAGATACGCAGTATTTT
few TRBJ2-1 TRBV28 NA CASSSPLGQFF TGTGCCAGCAGCTCTCCGTTGGGGCAGTTCTTC